Detailed here is one TCR beta chain. The antigen is not known. Profiling relied on immunoSEQ multiplex PCR, and the TCRdb table lists in-frame clones only, not all of them. The table lists around 76,000 clones, around 86% of them singletons, with approximately 3% in the top ten. This sample was taken from a study of OX40 agonist ivuxolimab in advanced cancers. Study background: An anti-OX40 (CD134) antibody with agonistic activity, ivuxolimab, was administered to patients. The dose-escalation group included hepatocellular carcinoma, melanoma, renal cell carcinoma and head and neck cancer.

Study-level results: CD4+ T cells averaged fewer expanded clones than CD8+ T cells.

The CDR3 has 15 amino acids. Germline assignment: CDR1 SGHTA and CDR2 FQGNSA. Losses at the gene ends were 3 bases for V and 1 base for J; bases not matched to a gene: 2. Prior autoimmune disease or systemic immunosuppression barred patients. The gene calls are TRBV7-2 and TRBJ1-1; TRBD1 matches at 10 bases. The sample consisted of CD4+ or CD8+ T cells sorted from blood, taken in a trial of the OX40 agonist ivuxolimab. The TCR sequence derives from an adult with an advanced solid tumor such as melanoma, head and neck, liver or kidney cancer. CDR3: CASSFRDRGNTEAFF. CDR3 coding DNA: TGTGCCAGCAGCTTCCGGGACAGGGGGAACACTGAAGCTTTCTTT.